These T cell receptor beta chains were read from a single sample in a study of shared clonotypes between healthy human individuals. The data were produced by immunoSEQ multiplex PCR, yet TCRdb's version contains in-frame clones alone and is incomplete. The table shows about 770,000 clones, with 55% to 75% occurring only once. Sequenced sample: memory CD4+ T cells sorted from blood. These receptors originate from a woman in her 30s in good health. Both conserved end residues are part of each CDR3.

j_gene: TRBJ2-5
v_gene: TRBV15
CDR3aa: CATSSDGLAAETQYF

j_gene: TRBJ1-3
v_gene: TRBV5-4
CDR3aa: CASSLDPAGSGNTIYF

j_gene: TRBJ2-2
v_gene: TRBV9
CDR3aa: CASSVLAGGNTGELFF

j_gene: TRBJ1-1
v_gene: TRBV9
CDR3aa: CASSPSYYLNTEAFF

j_gene: TRBJ1-4
v_gene: TRBV5-4
CDR3aa: CASSPQTGGDEKLFF

j_gene: TRBJ1-4
v_gene: TRBV6-5
CDR3aa: CASSYSGQYNEKLFF

j_gene: TRBJ1-2
v_gene: TRBV2
CDR3aa: CASSEVPGPSPTF

j_gene: TRBJ1-4
v_gene: TRBV19
CDR3aa: CASSITLGRAGSEKLFF

j_gene: TRBJ2-7
v_gene: TRBV5-1
CDR3aa: CASSLQGPHEQYF

j_gene: TRBJ1-1
v_gene: TRBV14
CDR3aa: CASSLARENTEAFF

j_gene: TRBJ1-2
v_gene: TRBV27
CDR3aa: CASSGTGGYGYTF

j_gene: TRBJ2-7
v_gene: TRBV9
CDR3aa: CASSPVPGLAGGPPYEQYF

j_gene: TRBJ2-2
v_gene: TRBV18
CDR3aa: CASSADRATGELFF

j_gene: TRBJ1-4
v_gene: TRBV18
CDR3aa: CASSPQVDGEKLFF

j_gene: TRBJ2-3
v_gene: TRBV12-5
CDR3aa: CASQRGLAGKRDTQYF

j_gene: TRBJ2-7
v_gene: TRBV5-1
CDR3aa: CASSLTTNEQYF

j_gene: TRBJ2-1
v_gene: TRBV4-2
CDR3aa: CATKPGQGAGEQFF

j_gene: TRBJ2-3
v_gene: TRBV7-3
CDR3aa: CASSSWTSEPQYF

j_gene: TRBJ2-1
v_gene: TRBV5-1
CDR3aa: CASSHGRGHGNEQFF

j_gene: TRBJ2-3
v_gene: TRBV7-2
CDR3aa: CASSLSGFYTDTQYF

j_gene: TRBJ1-1
v_gene: TRBV29-1
CDR3aa: CSVLRSSEAFF

j_gene: TRBJ1-4
v_gene: TRBV6-5
CDR3aa: CASSYIDEKLFF

j_gene: TRBJ2-1
v_gene: TRBV12-5
CDR3aa: CASGQAGSSYNEQFF

j_gene: TRBJ2-5
v_gene: TRBV7-3
CDR3aa: CASSLGNSGQETQYF

j_gene: TRBJ2-3
v_gene: TRBV19
CDR3aa: CASRATHSGYSTDTQYF

j_gene: TRBJ1-2
v_gene: TRBV14
CDR3aa: CASSPSRAGGYTF

j_gene: TRBJ2-2
v_gene: TRBV5-1
CDR3aa: CASSLEGRDTGELFF

j_gene: TRBJ1-6
v_gene: TRBV2
CDR3aa: CASRIDSSYSPLHF

j_gene: TRBJ2-3
v_gene: TRBV29-1
CDR3aa: CSVVARRGTDTQYF

j_gene: TRBJ2-2
v_gene: TRBV11-2
CDR3aa: CASGSNRGAGELFF

j_gene: TRBJ1-2
v_gene: TRBV7-6
CDR3aa: CASSSTGQSGYTF

j_gene: TRBJ1-1
v_gene: TRBV2
CDR3aa: CASSRPVRNTEAFF

j_gene: TRBJ2-7
v_gene: TRBV28
CDR3aa: CASSGDGQALVEQYF

j_gene: TRBJ2-7
v_gene: TRBV2
CDR3aa: CASRPGQGTYEQYF

j_gene: TRBJ2-7
v_gene: TRBV2
CDR3aa: CASRETTFSYEQYF